The rows below give T cell receptor beta chains drawn from one sample of a study of response to subunit inactivated influenza vaccine. Via MiXCR, TCRdb re-called the RT-PCR reads, giving one row per CDR3 protein. This table holds about 830,000 distinct CDR3 sequences, less than 20% found once. Source: PBMCs from blood, taken roughly 5 days after vaccination. These receptors were obtained from a man aged 50 to 60 who received an inactivated influenza vaccine. Each CDR3 is given with its conserved first and last residue. A D gene is named only where the DNA matches it firmly. The size entry is marked missing in some rows and otherwise reads once, few, many or a size class.

d_call: .
v_call: TRBV15
j_call: TRBJ2-5
clone_size: few
cdr3_nt: TGTGCCACCAGCAGAGGGGGGTTAGAAGAGACCCAGTACTTC
cdr3_aa: CATSRGGLEETQYF

d_call: .
v_call: TRBV20-1
j_call: TRBJ2-1
clone_size: few
cdr3_nt: TGCAGTGCGCCCTCATGGGAAAGCGGTGAGCAGTTCTTC
cdr3_aa: CSAPSWESGEQFF

d_call: .
v_call: TRBV19
j_call: TRBJ2-1
clone_size: .
cdr3_nt: TGTGCCAGTAGTACAGATAACTCCTACAATGAGCAGTTCTTC
cdr3_aa: CASSTDNSYNEQFF

d_call: .
v_call: TRBV7-9
j_call: TRBJ2-3
clone_size: .
cdr3_nt: TGTGCCAGCAGCTTTTTTATAGCGGAAAGCACAGATACGCAGTATTTT
cdr3_aa: CASSFFIAESTDTQYF

d_call: .
v_call: TRBV11-2
j_call: TRBJ2-1
clone_size: .
cdr3_nt: TGTGCCAGCAGCTTGGGACCCAAAGATGAGCAGTTCTTC
cdr3_aa: CASSLGPKDEQFF

d_call: TRBD1
v_call: TRBV9
j_call: TRBJ2-3
clone_size: .
cdr3_nt: TGTGCCAGCAGCGTTCTGGACAGGGCAGGACTAGATACGCAGTATTTT
cdr3_aa: CASSVLDRAGLDTQYF

d_call: TRBD1
v_call: TRBV5-1
j_call: TRBJ2-7
clone_size: few
cdr3_nt: TGCGCCAGCAGCAAGGGACAGCGGACCTCCTACGAGCAGTACTTC
cdr3_aa: CASSKGQRTSYEQYF

d_call: TRBD2
v_call: TRBV6-5
j_call: TRBJ2-3
clone_size: .
cdr3_nt: TGTGCCAGCAGTTACTCGATCAGAGCGGGGGGCACAGATACGCAGTATTTT
cdr3_aa: CASSYSIRAGGTDTQYF

d_call: .
v_call: TRBV11-2
j_call: TRBJ1-1
clone_size: .
cdr3_nt: TGTGCCAGCAGCTTCACGGGGGGGGTCAACACTGAAGCTTTCTTT
cdr3_aa: CASSFTGGVNTEAFF

d_call: TRBD2
v_call: TRBV6-5
j_call: TRBJ2-3
clone_size: few
cdr3_nt: TGTGCCAGCAGTTACTCAAGCGGGGGGTCCCCGGGGGCGCAGTATTTT
cdr3_aa: CASSYSSGGSPGAQYF

d_call: .
v_call: TRBV20-1
j_call: TRBJ2-3
clone_size: few
cdr3_nt: TGCAGTGCTAGAGATGGTAGTAGGGGGACAGATACGCAGTATTTT
cdr3_aa: CSARDGSRGTDTQYF

d_call: .
v_call: TRBV9
j_call: TRBJ2-7
clone_size: .
cdr3_nt: TGTGCCAGCGGCCGTAAGTCCTACGAGCAGTACTTC
cdr3_aa: CASGRKSYEQYF

d_call: .
v_call: TRBV7-2
j_call: TRBJ2-6
clone_size: many
cdr3_nt: TGTGCCAGCAGCTTAGTAGGGTCCTCTGGGGCCAACGTCCTGACTTTC
cdr3_aa: CASSLVGSSGANVLTF

d_call: .
v_call: TRBV4-2
j_call: TRBJ2-5
clone_size: .
cdr3_nt: TGTGCCAGCAGCCAAGATCAACCAGGGACGGAGACCCAGTACTTC
cdr3_aa: CASSQDQPGTETQYF

d_call: TRBD1
v_call: TRBV7-2
j_call: TRBJ1-3
clone_size: .
cdr3_nt: TGTGCCAGCAGCCTCCGGGACAGCTCCGGAAACACCATATATTTT
cdr3_aa: CASSLRDSSGNTIYF

d_call: .
v_call: TRBV12-3/TRBV12-4
j_call: TRBJ2-3
clone_size: .
cdr3_nt: TGTGCCAGCAGTTTCGCCGGGCACACAGATACGCAGTATTTT
cdr3_aa: CASSFAGHTDTQYF

d_call: .
v_call: TRBV6-1
j_call: TRBJ1-6
clone_size: many
cdr3_nt: TGTGCCAGCCGAGGGGGGGGGCTAGGCTCCTATAATTCACCCCTCCACTTT
cdr3_aa: CASRGGGLGSYNSPLHF

d_call: TRBD1
v_call: TRBV5-1
j_call: TRBJ2-5
clone_size: .
cdr3_nt: TGCGCCAGCAGCCGCGGACAGGGAGAAGAGACCCAGTACTTC
cdr3_aa: CASSRGQGEETQYF

d_call: .
v_call: TRBV7-2
j_call: TRBJ2-7
clone_size: .
cdr3_nt: TGTGCCAGCAGGGGGGCCCCAGGGAGCTCCTACGAGCAGTACTTC
cdr3_aa: CASRGAPGSSYEQYF

d_call: .
v_call: TRBV10-3
j_call: TRBJ1-3
clone_size: .
cdr3_nt: TGTGCCATCAGTGACAGGGGCACTGGAAACACCATATATTTT
cdr3_aa: CAISDRGTGNTIYF